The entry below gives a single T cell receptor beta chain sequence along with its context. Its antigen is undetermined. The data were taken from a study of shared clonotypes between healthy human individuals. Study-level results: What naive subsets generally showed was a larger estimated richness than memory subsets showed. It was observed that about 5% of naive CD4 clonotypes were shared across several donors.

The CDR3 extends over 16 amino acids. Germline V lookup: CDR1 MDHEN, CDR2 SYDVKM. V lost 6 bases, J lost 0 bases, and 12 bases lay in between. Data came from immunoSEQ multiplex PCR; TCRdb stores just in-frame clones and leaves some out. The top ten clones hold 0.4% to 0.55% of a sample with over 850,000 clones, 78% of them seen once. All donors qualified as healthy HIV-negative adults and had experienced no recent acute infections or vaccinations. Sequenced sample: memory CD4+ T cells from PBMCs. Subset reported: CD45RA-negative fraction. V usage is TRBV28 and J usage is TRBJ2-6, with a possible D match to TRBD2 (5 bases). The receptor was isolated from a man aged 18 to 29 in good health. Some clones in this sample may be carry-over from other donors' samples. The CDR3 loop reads CASRGALASGANVLTF. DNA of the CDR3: TGTGCCAGCAGGGGAGCTCTGGCCTCTGGGGCCAACGTCCTGACTTTC.